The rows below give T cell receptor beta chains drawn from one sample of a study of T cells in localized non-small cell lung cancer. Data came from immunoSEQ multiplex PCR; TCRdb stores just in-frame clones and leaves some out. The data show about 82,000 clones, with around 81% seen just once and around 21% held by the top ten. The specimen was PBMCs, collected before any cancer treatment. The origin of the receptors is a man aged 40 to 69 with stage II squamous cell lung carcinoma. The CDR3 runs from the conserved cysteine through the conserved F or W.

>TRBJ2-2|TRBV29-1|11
CSVPTAGELFF
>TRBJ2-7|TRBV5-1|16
CASSRGHRDSSYEQYF
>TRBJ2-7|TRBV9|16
CASSVRGLAGVGEQYF
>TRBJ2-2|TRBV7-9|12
CASSLATGELFF
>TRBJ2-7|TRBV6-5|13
CASSSGLNYEQYF
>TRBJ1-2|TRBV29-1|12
CSVEDPENGYTF
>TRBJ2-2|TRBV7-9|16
CASSPQLLMLTGELFF
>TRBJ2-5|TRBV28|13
CASNPRVGETQYF
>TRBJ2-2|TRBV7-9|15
CASTGTGARTGELFF
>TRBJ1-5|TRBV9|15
CASSPDRGLGQPQHF
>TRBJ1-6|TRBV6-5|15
CASSRTGLGASPLHF
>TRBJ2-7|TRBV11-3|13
CASSSGLPYEQYF
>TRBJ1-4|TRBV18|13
CASSRFSSEKLFF
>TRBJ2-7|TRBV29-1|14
CSVELASGGYEQYF
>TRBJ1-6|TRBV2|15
CASRVRDTDNSPLHF
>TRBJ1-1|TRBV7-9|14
CASSSRARVTEAFF
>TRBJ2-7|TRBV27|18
CASSPGLAGGPGAYEQYF
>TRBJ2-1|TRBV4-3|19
CASSHLTYGRGGRYNEQFF
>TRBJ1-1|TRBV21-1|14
CASSIRGGSTEAFF
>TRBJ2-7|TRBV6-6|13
CASSYTGIDEQYF
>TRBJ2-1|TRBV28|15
CASSRSPSSYNEQFF
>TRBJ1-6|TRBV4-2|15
CASSHSPSYNSPLHF
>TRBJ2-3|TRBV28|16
CASSFTLAGGLDTQYF
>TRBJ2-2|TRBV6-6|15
CASSPYGVGTGELFF
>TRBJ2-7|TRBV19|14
CASSQTGGAYEQYF
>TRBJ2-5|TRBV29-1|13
CSVARGARETQYF
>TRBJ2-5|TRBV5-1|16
CASSLEPQRKRETQYF
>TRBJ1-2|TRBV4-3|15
CASSQAINGGEGYTF
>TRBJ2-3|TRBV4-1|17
CASSQDPRTGGTDTQYF
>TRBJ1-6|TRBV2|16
CASRGQGGSYNSPLHF
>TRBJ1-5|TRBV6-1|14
CASISHFGNQPQHF
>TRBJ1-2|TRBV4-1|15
CASSRAQDPNYGYTF
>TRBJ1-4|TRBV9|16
CASSVGSVGGNEKLFF
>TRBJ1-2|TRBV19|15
CASSIEGVRPYGYTF
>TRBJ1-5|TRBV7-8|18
CASSLGILRDSSNQPQHF
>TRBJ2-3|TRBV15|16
CATSREYLAGLNTQYF
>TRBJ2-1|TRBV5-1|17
CASSSLTSGSSYNEQFF
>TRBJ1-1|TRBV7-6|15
CASSSGQTLNTEAFF
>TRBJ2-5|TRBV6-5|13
CASSPQGEETQYF
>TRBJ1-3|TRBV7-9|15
CASSPGTGSGNTIYF
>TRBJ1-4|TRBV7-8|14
CASSPRLSNEKLFF
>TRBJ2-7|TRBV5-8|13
CASSRQGPYEQYF
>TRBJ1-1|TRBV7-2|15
CASSLVRRVNTEAFF
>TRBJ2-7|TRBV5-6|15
CASSSWTGEVYEQYF
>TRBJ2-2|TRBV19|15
CATNRGTANTGELFF
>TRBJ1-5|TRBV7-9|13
CASSWDEGQPQHF
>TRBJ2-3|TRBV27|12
CASSTLTDTQYF
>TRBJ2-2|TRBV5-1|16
CASSRTGGVRAGELFF